This note documents a single T cell receptor (beta chain) sequence. Its cognate antigen is unknown. This record comes from a study of cytomegalovirus exposure and HLA in healthy donors. Points from the study as a whole: Cytomegalovirus status, reportedly, was diagnosed with high specificity and sensitivity by the classifier. Sequencing probably produced one cluster of sequence variants that were highly shared. TCR beta sequences numbering 15,000 to 20,000 were associated with HLA alleles at 0.05 false discovery rate in a later analysis. As a later analysis showed, a missense DCLRE1C variant was linked to trimming of TCR beta V- and J-genes.

It was with 60 Vbeta and 13 Jbeta primers that the PCR ran. Data came from immunoSEQ multiplex PCR; TCRdb stores just in-frame clones and leaves some out. The repertoire holds 150,000 to 160,000 clones, over 65% seen once, with approximately 4% in the top ten. Sample: PBMCs. The clonotype originates from a middle-aged woman in good health and CMV-seronegative.

The CDR3 region is CAISGADYSYGYTF. The CDR3 DNA is TGTGCCATCAGTGGGGCAGATTATTCCTATGGCTACACCTTC. The chain combines TRBV10-3 with TRBJ1-2; no definite D call. Between the trimmed V and J ends, which lost 4 bases and 4 bases, there was a span of 13 bases. Per germline, CDR1 ENHRY and CDR2 SYGVKD. The CDR3 loop spans 14 amino acids.